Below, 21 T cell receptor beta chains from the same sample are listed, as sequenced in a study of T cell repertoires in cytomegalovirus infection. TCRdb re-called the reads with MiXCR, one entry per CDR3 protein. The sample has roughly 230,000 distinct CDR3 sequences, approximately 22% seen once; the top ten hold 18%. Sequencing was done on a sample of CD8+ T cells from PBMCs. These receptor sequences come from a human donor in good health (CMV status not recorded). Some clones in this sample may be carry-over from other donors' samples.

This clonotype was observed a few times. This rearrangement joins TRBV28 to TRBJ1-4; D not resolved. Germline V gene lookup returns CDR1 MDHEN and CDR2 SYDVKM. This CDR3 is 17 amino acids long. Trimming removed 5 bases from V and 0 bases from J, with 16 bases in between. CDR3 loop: CASSNPLEAATNEKLFF. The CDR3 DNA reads TGTGCCAGCAGTAACCCCCTAGAAGCCGCAACTAATGAAAAACTGTTTTTT. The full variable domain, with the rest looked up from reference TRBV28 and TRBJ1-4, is DVKVTQSSRYLVKRTGEKVFLECVQDMDHENMFWYRQDPGLGLRLIYFSYDVKMKEKGDIPEGYSVSREKKERFSLILESASTNQTSMYLCASSNPLEAATNEKLFFGSGTQLSVL.

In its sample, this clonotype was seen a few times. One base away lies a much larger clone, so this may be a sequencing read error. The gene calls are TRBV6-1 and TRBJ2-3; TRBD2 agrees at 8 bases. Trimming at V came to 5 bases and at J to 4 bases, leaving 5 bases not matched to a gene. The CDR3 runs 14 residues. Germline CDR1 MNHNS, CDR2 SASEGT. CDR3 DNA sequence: TGTGCCAGCAGTCCCGGGGGGGCCGCAGATACGCAGTATTTT. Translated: CASSPGGAADTQYF.

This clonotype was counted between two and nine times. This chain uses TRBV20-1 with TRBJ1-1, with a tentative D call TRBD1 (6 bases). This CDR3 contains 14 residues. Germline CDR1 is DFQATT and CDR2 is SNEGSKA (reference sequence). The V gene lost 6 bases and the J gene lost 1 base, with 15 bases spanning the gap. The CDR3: CSATEGGRNTEAFF. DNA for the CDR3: TGCAGTGCCACGGAGGGGGGACGGAACACTGAAGCTTTCTTT.

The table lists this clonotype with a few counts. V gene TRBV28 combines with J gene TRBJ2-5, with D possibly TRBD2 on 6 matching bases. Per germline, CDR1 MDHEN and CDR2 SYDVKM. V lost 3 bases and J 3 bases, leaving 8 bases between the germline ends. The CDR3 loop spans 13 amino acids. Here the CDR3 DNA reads TGTGCCAGCAGTTTTGGAGGGGAAGAGACCCAGTACTTC. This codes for CASSFGGEETQYF.

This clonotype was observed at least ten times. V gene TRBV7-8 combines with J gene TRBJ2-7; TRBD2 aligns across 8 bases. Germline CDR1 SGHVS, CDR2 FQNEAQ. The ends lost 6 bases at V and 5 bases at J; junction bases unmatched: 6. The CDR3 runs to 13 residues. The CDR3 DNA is TGTGCCAGCAGTCGGCGGGGGGATGACGAGCAGTACTTC. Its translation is CASSRRGDDEQYF. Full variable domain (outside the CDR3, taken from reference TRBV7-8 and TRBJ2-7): GAGVSQSPRYKVAKRGQDVALRCDPISGHVSLFWYQQALGQGPEFLTYFQNEAQLDKSGLPSDRFFAERPEGSVSTLKIQRTQQEDSAVYLCASSRRGDDEQYFGPGTRLTVT.

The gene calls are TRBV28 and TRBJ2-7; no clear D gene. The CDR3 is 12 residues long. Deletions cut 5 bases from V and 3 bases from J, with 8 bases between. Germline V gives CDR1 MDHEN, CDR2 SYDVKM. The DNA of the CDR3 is TGTGCCAGCAGTGCCTACGGCTACGAGCAGTACTTC. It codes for CASSAYGYEQYF.

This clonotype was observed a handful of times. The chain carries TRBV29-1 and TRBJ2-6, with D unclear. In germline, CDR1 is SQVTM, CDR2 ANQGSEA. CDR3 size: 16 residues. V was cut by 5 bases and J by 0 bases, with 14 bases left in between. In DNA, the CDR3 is TGCAGCGTTTGGGATTGGGCAGTCTCTGGGGCCAACGTCCTGACTTTC. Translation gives CSVWDWAVSGANVLTF.

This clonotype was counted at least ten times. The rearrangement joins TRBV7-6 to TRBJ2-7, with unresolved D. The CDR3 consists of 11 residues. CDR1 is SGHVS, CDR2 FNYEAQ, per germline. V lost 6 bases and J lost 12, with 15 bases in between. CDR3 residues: CASSSGFQRYF. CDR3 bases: TGTGCCAGCAGTTCCGGTTTCCAGCGGTACTTC.

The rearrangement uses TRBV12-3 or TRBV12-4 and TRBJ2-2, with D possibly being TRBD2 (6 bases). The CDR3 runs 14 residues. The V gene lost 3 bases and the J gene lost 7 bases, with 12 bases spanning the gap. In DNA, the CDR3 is TGTGCCAGCAGTTTTGGAGGGGATGGCGGGGAGCTGTTTTTT. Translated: CASSFGGDGGELFF.

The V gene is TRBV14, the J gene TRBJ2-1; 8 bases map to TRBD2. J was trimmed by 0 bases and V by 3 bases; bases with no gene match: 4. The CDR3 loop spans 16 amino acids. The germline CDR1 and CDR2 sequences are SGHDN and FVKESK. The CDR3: CASSHPGGDSYNEQFF. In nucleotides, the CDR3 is TGTGCCAGCAGCCACCCGGGGGGGGACTCCTACAATGAGCAGTTCTTC.

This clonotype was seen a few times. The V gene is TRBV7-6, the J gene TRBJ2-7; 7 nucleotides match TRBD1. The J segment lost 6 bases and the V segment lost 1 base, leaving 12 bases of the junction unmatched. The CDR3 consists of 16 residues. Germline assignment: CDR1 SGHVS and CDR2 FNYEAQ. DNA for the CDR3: TGTGCCAGCAGCTTAGGAGAGGGGGCCGGGATGTCCGAGCAGTACTTC. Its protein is CASSLGEGAGMSEQYF.

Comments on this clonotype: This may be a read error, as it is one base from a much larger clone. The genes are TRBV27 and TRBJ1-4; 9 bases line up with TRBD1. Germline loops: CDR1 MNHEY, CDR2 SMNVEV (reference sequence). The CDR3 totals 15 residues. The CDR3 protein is CASSPQGAQNERLFF. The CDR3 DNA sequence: TGTGCCAGCAGTCCACAGGGGGCGCAAAATGAAAGACTGTTTTTT. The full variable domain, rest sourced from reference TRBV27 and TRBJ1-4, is EAQVTQNPRYLITVTGKKLTVTCSQNMNHEYMSWYRQDPGLGLRQIYYSMNVEVTDKGDVPEGYKVSRKEKRNFPLILESPSPNQTSLYFCASSPQGAQNERLFFGSGTQLSVL.

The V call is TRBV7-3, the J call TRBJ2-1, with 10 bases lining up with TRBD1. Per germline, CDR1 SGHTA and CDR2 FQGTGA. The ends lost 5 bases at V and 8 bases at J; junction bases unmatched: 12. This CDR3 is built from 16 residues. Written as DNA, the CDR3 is TGTGCCAGCAGCACCTCGCCGGGACAGGGGAGCGATGAGCAGTTCTTC. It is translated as CASSTSPGQGSDEQFF. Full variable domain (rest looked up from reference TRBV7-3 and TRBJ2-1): GAGVSQTPSNKVTEKGKYVELRCDPISGHTALYWYRQSLGQGPEFLIYFQGTGAADDSGLPNDRFFAVRPEGSVSTLKIQRTERGDSAVYLCASSTSPGQGSDEQFFGPGTRLTVL.

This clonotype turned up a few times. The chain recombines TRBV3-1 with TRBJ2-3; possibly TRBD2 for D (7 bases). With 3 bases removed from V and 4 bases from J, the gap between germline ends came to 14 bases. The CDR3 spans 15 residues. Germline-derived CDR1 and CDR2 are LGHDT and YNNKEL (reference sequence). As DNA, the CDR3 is TGTGCCAGCAGCCAGCTACGGGGGGCCGCAGATACGCAGTATTTT. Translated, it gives CASSQLRGAADTQYF.

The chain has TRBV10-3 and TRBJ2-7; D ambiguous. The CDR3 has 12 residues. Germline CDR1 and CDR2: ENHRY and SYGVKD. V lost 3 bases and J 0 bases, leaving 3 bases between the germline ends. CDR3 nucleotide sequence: TGTGCCATCAGTGACGGCTCCTACGAGCAGTACTTC. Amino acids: CAISDGSYEQYF.

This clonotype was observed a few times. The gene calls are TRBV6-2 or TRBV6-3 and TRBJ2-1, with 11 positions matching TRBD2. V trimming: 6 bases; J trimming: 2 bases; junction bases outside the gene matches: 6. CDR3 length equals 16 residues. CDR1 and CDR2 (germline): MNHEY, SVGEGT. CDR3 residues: CASRPETSGAYNEQFF. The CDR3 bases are TGTGCCAGCAGACCCGAGACTAGCGGGGCCTACAATGAGCAGTTCTTC.

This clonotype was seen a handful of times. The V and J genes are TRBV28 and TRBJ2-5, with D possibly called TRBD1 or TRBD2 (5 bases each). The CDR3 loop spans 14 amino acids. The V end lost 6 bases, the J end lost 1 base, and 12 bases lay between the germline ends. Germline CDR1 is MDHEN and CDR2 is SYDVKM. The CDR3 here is CASREPGTQETQYF. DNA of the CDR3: TGTGCCAGCAGGGAACCCGGGACCCAAGAGACCCAGTACTTC.

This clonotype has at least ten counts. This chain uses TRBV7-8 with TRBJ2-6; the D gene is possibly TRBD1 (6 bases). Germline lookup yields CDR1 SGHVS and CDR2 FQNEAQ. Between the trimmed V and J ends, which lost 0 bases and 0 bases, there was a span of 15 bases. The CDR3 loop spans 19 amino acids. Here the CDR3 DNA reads TGTGCCAGCAGCTTAGCGTTTGGGGACACTATCTCTGGGGCCAACGTCCTGACTTTC. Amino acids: CASSLAFGDTISGANVLTF.

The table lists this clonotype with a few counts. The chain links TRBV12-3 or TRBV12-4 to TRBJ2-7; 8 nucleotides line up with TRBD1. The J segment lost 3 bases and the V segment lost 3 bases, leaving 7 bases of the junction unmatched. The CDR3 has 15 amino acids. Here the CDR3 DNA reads TGTGCCAGCAGTTTCATGGGCGACAGGGGCTACGAGCAGTACTTC. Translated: CASSFMGDRGYEQYF.

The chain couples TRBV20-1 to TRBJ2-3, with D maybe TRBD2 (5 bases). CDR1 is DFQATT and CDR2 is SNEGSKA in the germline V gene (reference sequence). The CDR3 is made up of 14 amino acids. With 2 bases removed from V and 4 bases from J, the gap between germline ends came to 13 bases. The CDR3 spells CSARSGAVADTQYF. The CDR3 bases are TGCAGTGCTAGAAGCGGAGCGGTGGCAGATACGCAGTATTTT.

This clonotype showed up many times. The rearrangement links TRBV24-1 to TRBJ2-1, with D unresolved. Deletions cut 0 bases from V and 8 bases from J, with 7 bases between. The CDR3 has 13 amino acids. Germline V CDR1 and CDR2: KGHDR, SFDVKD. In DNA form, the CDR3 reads TGTGCCACCAGTGATTTGCCTCTAGATGAGCAGTTCTTC. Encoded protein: CATSDLPLDEQFF.